Listed here are 22 T cell receptor beta chains from one sample, sequenced in a study of CXCR3-negative and CXCR3-positive naive CD8 T cells. The TRB cDNA libraries were prepared by 5' RACE with UMI labels. After re-calling the 5' RACE reads, TCRdb lists one entry per CDR3 protein, DNA absent. This repertoire includes about 90,000 distinct CDR3 sequences. The study's findings and limits: When CXCR3-positive naive cells were set against CXCR3-negative naive cells, the former had more hydrophobic TRB CDR3s.

Antigens of these TCRs are unknown. The sequencing sample was made of naive CXCR3+ CD8+ T cells from blood. The subset was: CD45RO-CCR7+CD27+CD95- naive CD8+ T cells expressing CXCR3 (TNR3+). Source of these receptors: a human donor in good health. Some clones in this sample may be carry-over from other donors' samples.

The J gene is TRBJ1-2, the V gene TRBV29-1; TCRdb indicates TRBD1, and absent DNA this call remains unverified. This CDR3 region has 16 residues. Germline CDR1 reads SQVTM; CDR2 reads ANQGSEA. CDR3 residues: CSADVITGQVNYGYTF. The full variable domain, in which reference TRBV29-1 and TRBJ1-2 provide the parts outside the CDR3, is SAVISQKPSRDICQRGTSLTIQCQVDSQVTMMFWYRQQPGQSLTLIATANQGSEATYESGFVIDKFPISRPNLTFSTLTVSNMSPEDSSIYLCSADVITGQVNYGYTFGSGTRLTVV.

The chain links TRBV5-1 to TRBJ2-2; the TCRdb D gene call, TRBD2, has no DNA to confirm it. CDR3 length equals 17 residues. Germline CDR1 reads SGHRS; CDR2 reads YFSETQ. This CDR3 is CASRMPLAGVSTGELFF.

The CDR3 loop is CASSTWPGELFF. The J gene is TRBJ2-2, the V gene TRBV6-5. Germline V CDR1 and CDR2: MNHEY, SVGAGI. The CDR3 has 12 residues.

The V and J genes are TRBV20-1 and TRBJ1-1. The CDR3 has 14 residues. The germline gives CDR1 DFQATT, CDR2 SNEGSKA (reference sequence). The CDR3 loop is CSAPKSSDGTEAFF.

The rearrangement uses TRBV28 and TRBJ2-3; TCRdb lists TRBD2, though no DNA is available to test this call. The V gene's germline CDR1 is MDHEN and CDR2 SYDVKM. The CDR3 consists of 15 residues. CDR3 sequence reads: CASSLRLAGRDTQYF. The entire variable domain, with the rest obtained from reference TRBV28 and TRBJ2-3, is as follows: DVKVTQSSRYLVKRTGEKVFLECVQDMDHENMFWYRQDPGLGLRLIYFSYDVKMKEKGDIPEGYSVSREKKERFSLILESASTNQTSMYLCASSLRLAGRDTQYFGPGTRLTVL.

The V call is TRBV5-6, the J call TRBJ1-4. CDR1 and CDR2 (germline): SGHDT, YYEEEE. The CDR3 is 15 residues long. This CDR3 is CASSLELGRNEKLFF.

V and J are TRBV29-1 and TRBJ1-2. The CDR3 has 12 residues. Germline CDR1 is SQVTM and CDR2 is ANQGSEA. The CDR3 sequence is CSVEKGLYGYTF.

The gene calls are TRBV9 and TRBJ2-1; TCRdb picks TRBD1, but there is no DNA to check that call. Per germline, CDR1 SGDLS and CDR2 YYNGEE. This CDR3 has 14 residues. The CDR3 reads CASSVAGEDNEQFF. The full variable domain, completed using reference TRBV9 and TRBJ2-1, is DSGVTQTPKHLITATGQRVTLRCSPRSGDLSVYWYQQSLDQGLQFLIQYYNGEERAKGNILERFSAQQFPDLHSELNLSSLELGDSALYFCASSVAGEDNEQFFGPGTRLTVL.

The chain uses TRBV19 and TRBJ2-6; TCRdb's D call, TRBD1, is unchecked because there is no DNA. Germline V gene sequence: CDR1 LNHDA, CDR2 SQIVND (reference sequence). The CDR3 is 14 residues long. CDR3 in amino acids: CASSYRPGANVLTF.

V gene TRBV20-1 combines with J gene TRBJ1-5; the TCRdb call, TRBD1, lacks DNA for checking. In germline, CDR1 is DFQATT, CDR2 SNEGSKA (reference sequence). The CDR3 length is 14 residues. The CDR3 loop is CSATGTGEYQPQHF.

This chain connects TRBV25-1 to TRBJ1-1; TCRdb outputs TRBD1, but without DNA this stays unchecked. The CDR3 covers 13 residues. Germline V lookup: CDR1 MGHDK, CDR2 SYGVNS. The CDR3 protein is CASRTGRVTEAFF.

Here the CDR3 reads CASSPSSGEYNEQFF. The rearrangement links TRBV4-3 to TRBJ2-1; TCRdb's D call, TRBD2, is unchecked because there is no DNA. The CDR3 is 15 amino acids. Germline values: CDR1 LGHNA, CDR2 YSLEER.

The chain carries TRBV7-6 and TRBJ2-7; TCRdb names TRBD1, which stays unverified in the absence of DNA. The germline V gene has CDR1 SGHVS and CDR2 FNYEAQ. The CDR3 is made up of 16 amino acids. The CDR3 loop reads CASSLARAGGVYEQYF.

The rearrangement links TRBV28 to TRBJ2-7; TCRdb proposes TRBD1, but this gene call is untestable without DNA. Germline loops: CDR1 MDHEN, CDR2 SYDVKM. The CDR3 spans 16 residues. CDR3 in amino acids: CASSPPTGQGYSEQYF.

The rearrangement uses TRBV5-4 and TRBJ1-5; the D call from TCRdb, TRBD1, cannot be confirmed without DNA. This CDR3 is built from 13 residues. Germline CDR1 is SGHNT and CDR2 is YYREEE (reference sequence). CDR3 residues: CASSDGQNQPQHF.

The CDR3 protein is CASSPPSDEQFF. V is TRBV18 and J is TRBJ2-1. The germline V gene encodes CDR1 KGHSH and CDR2 LQKENI. The CDR3 is 12 amino acids.

The J gene is TRBJ1-1, the V gene TRBV13. Germline CDR1 is PRHDT and CDR2 is FYEKMQ (reference sequence). This CDR3 is built from 13 residues. The CDR3: CASSRGMNTEAFF.

The genes are TRBV5-1 and TRBJ2-5; TCRdb gives TRBD1 as the D gene, but with no DNA this cannot be confirmed. The CDR3 covers 16 residues. Germline loops: CDR1 SGHRS, CDR2 YFSETQ. The CDR3: CASSEAGTGTEETQYF.

The chain is built from TRBV12-3 or TRBV12-4 and TRBJ2-7. This CDR3 contains 13 residues. Here the CDR3 reads CASSLGASYEQYF.

The chain joins TRBV28 to TRBJ2-3; the D call of TRBD2 rests on TCRdb alone, since no DNA is present to check it. Germline V lookup: CDR1 MDHEN, CDR2 SYDVKM. There are 16 residues in the CDR3. CDR3 protein: CASSLTSGGDTDTQYF.

J is TRBJ2-2 and V is TRBV28; absent DNA, TCRdb's TRBD1 call cannot be checked. Germline V gives CDR1 MDHEN, CDR2 SYDVKM. CDR3 length equals 14 residues. The CDR3 here is CASIVQGRTGELFF.

The chain combines TRBV7-9 with TRBJ1-1. The CDR3 runs to 12 residues. CDR1 is SEHNR, CDR2 FQNEAQ, per germline (reference sequence). The CDR3 loop is CASSFDGNEAFF.